This T cell receptor (beta chain) was observed in a study of neurological immune-mediated disorders. Per sequencing run, 15-18 subjects together gave over 190 million TCR-beta sequences. TCRdb reprocessed the 5' RACE reads with MiXCR, giving one entry per CDR3 protein. Here the sample spans fewer than 40,000 distinct CDR3 sequences, about 13% being singletons. This clonotype was seen ten or more times. Its antigen is unidentified. The ends lost 7 bases at V and 9 bases at J; junction bases unmatched: 10. The CDR3 has 14 amino acids. Indicated time point: longitudinal time-point 2. General observations from the study: No CDR3 amino acid sequences recurred among expanded clones across subjects, suggesting private repertoires in all groups. The highest TCR clonal expansion occurred in HTLV-1-associated myelopathy; multiple sclerosis fell below healthy controls.

The specimen sequenced was PBMCs. This sequence was found in a woman aged 40 to 50 in good health. The chain has TRBV12-3 or TRBV12-4 and TRBJ2-1; 9 nucleotides match TRBD2. CDR3 sequence (DNA): TGTGCCAGCAAAACGGCGGGGGGGCTTGGTGAGCAGTTCTTC. It specifies CASKTAGGLGEQFF.